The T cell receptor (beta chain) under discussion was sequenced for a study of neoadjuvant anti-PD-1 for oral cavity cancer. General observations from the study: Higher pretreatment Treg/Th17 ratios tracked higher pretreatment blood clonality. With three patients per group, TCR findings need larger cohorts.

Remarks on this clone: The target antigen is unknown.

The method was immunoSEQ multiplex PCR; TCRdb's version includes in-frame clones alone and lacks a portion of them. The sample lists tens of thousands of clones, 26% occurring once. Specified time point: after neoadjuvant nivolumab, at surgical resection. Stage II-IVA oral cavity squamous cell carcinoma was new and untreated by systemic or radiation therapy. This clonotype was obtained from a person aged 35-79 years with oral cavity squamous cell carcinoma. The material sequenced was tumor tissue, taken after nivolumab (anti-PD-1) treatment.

CDR3 protein: CASSAGTGPGKGYTF. CDR3 DNA: TGTGCCAGCAGCGCCGGAACAGGGCCGGGAAAGGGCTACACCTTC. The chain uses TRBV9 and TRBJ1-2, with a tentative D call TRBD1 (6 bases). The CDR3 totals 15 residues. Germline lookup yields CDR1 SGDLS and CDR2 YYNGEE. Trimming took off 3 bases at V and 8 bases at J, with 20 bases between the two ends.